Described below is a single T cell receptor (beta chain) sequence and its context. The antigen is not known. The entry originates in a study of cytomegalovirus exposure and HLA in healthy donors. PCR amplification relied on 60 Vbeta primers (plus 13 Jbeta primers). The table came from immunoSEQ multiplex PCR; TCRdb's copy has only in-frame clones and leaves some out. Counted here are under 200,000 clones, 80% occurring once; the ten biggest clones make up around 6.6%. Study-wide results and limits: For TCR beta chains, V- and J-gene trimming was later linked to a missense DCLRE1C variant. For most subjects, TCR beta sequences were reported to predict HLA-A and HLA-B alleles with accuracy. Overall, about 160 TCR beta chains were annotated as cytomegalovirus-associated.

The sequencing sample was made of PBMCs. This sequence was found in a male donor in good health and CMV-seropositive.

CDR3 loop: CASLSGGSSYNEQFF. The CDR3 coding sequence is TGTGCCAGCCTCTCAGGGGGGAGCTCCTACAATGAGCAGTTCTTC. V gene TRBV2 combines with J gene TRBJ2-1; D may be TRBD1 (7 bases). CDR3 size: 15 residues. CDR1 SNHLY and CDR2 FYNNEI come from the germline V gene. With 8 bases removed from V and 0 bases from J, the gap between germline ends came to 14 bases.